This T cell receptor (beta chain) came from a study of OX40 agonist ivuxolimab in advanced cancers. With 3 bases clipped from V and 6 bases from J, the junction kept 3 bases outside the gene matches. Germline V lookup: CDR1 SGDLS, CDR2 YYNGEE. The CDR3 extends over 13 amino acids. TCRdb keeps only in-frame clones here, not all; method: immunoSEQ multiplex PCR. Of approximately 50,000 clones listed, just under 95% were seen once; the top ten hold about 10%. The receptor's source is an adult with an advanced solid tumor such as melanoma, head and neck, liver or kidney cancer. V is TRBV9 and J is TRBJ2-1; 7 bases align to TRBD2. Material: CD4+ or CD8+ T cells sorted from blood, obtained in a trial of the OX40 agonist ivuxolimab. This CDR3 is CASSAGGGNEQFF. CDR3 DNA sequence: TGTGCCAGCAGCGCCGGCGGGGGCAATGAGCAGTTCTTC.